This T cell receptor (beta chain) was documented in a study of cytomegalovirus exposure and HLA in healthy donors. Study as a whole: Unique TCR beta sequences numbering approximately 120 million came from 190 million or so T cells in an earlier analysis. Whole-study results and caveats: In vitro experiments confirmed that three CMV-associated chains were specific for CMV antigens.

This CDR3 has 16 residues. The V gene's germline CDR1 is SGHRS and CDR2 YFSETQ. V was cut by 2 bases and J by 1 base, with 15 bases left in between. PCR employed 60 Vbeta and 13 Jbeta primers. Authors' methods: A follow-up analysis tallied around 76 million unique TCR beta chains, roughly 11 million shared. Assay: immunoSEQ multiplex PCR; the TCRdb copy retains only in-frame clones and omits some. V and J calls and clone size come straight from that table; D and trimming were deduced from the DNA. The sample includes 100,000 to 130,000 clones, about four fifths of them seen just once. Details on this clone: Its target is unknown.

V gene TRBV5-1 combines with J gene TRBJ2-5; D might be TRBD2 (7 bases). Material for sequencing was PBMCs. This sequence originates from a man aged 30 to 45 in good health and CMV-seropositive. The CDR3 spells CASSLQGGPRQETQYF. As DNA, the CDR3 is TGCGCCAGCAGCTTACAGGGAGGGCCCCGCCAAGAGACCCAGTACTTC.